Following are 17 T cell receptor beta chains from one sample sequenced in a study of T cell repertoires in ileal Crohn's disease. Time point defined: neoterminal ileum biopsy at postoperative endoscopy, about 6 months after surgery. TCRdb's copy holds only in-frame clones and misses some; the assay was immunoSEQ multiplex PCR. In the table there are under 6,500 clones, about two thirds of which are singletons. Sequenced input: ileal tissue. These receptor sequences come from an adult with Crohn's disease.

This clone was recorded only once. Germline and junction disagree at one end, which may indicate a read error. The V and J genes are TRBV2 and TRBJ2-7, with 15 bases identical to TRBD2. The CDR3 sequence is 16 residues long. Germline CDR1 reads SNHLY; CDR2 reads FYNNEI. The chain's CDR3 is CAGSQGLAGGLDEQYF. The CDR3 DNA is TGTGCCGGCAGTCAAGGACTAGCGGGGGGGCTGGACGAGCAGTACTTC.

The chain combines TRBV6-1 with TRBJ1-4, with TRBD1 as a possible D gene (6 bases). The germline gives CDR1 MNHNS, CDR2 SASEGT. Trimming pared 7 bases from V and 2 bases from J, leaving 11 bases between. The CDR3 spans 14 residues. The CDR3 region has the DNA TGTGCCAGCACCTACAGGGAGACTAATGAAAAACTGTTTTTT. This sequence encodes CASTYRETNEKLFF.

In regard to this clone: A junction end diverges from the germline sequence, so it may reflect a read error. This sequence joins TRBV5-1 and TRBJ2-1; maybe TRBD1 (5 bases). From germline, CDR1 is SGHRS and CDR2 YFSETQ. CDR3 length: 16 residues. The CDR3 loop reads CASSLEGHISYNEQFF. The CDR3 bases are TGTGCCAGCAGCTTGGAAGGACACATCTCCTACAATGAGCAGTTCTTC.

The rearrangement joins TRBV7-9 to TRBJ1-4; 8 bases align to TRBD1. The CDR3 has 13 residues. Germline CDR1 SEHNR, CDR2 FQNEAQ (reference sequence). V was clipped by 6 bases and J by 8 bases; unmatched bases: 5. In DNA form, the CDR3 reads TGTGCCAGCAGTTCCAGGGGGCTGGAAAAACTGTTTTTT. It is translated as CASSSRGLEKLFF.

The count of this clone is one. V and J are TRBV27 and TRBJ1-5; possibly TRBD1 for D (5 bases). V dropped 1 base and J dropped 4 bases, with 11 bases sitting between them. The CDR3 covers 15 residues. Germline V gene data show CDR1 as MNHEY and CDR2 as SMNVEV (reference sequence). CDR3 sequence (DNA): TGTGCCAGCAGTTTATTGGGGGGACGGAATCAGCCCCAGCATTTT. Its protein is CASSLLGGRNQPQHF.

V usage is TRBV11-2 and J usage is TRBJ1-3; D remains ambiguous. V was trimmed by 5 bases and J by 0 bases, leaving 11 bases between them. This CDR3 is built from 15 residues. Germline V gene data show CDR1 as SGHAT and CDR2 as FQNNGV. CDR3 in amino acids: CASSPPGSSGNTIYF. The CDR3 DNA follows: TGTGCCAGCAGCCCTCCCGGGAGCTCTGGAAACACCATATATTTT.

Turning to this clone: A junction boundary mismatches the germline segment, possibly from a read error. The chain couples TRBV5-1 to TRBJ2-4; tentative D call: TRBD2 (6 bases). Germline V gene lookup returns CDR1 SGHRS and CDR2 YFSETQ. The length of the CDR3 is 14 residues. DNA for the CDR3: TGTGCCAGCAGCTTCTCAATCGGGGGAAACATTCAGTACTTC. Translating gives CASSFSIGGNIQYF.

This CDR3 reads CASSSGQGDTYSGNTIYF. As DNA, the CDR3 is TGTGCCAGCAGCTCGGGACAGGGGGACACCTACTCTGGAAACACCATATATTTT. The chain uses TRBV5-4 and TRBJ1-3, with TRBD1 matching over 11 bases. J was trimmed by 0 bases and V by 3 bases; bases with no gene match: 8. The germline V gene has CDR1 SGHNT and CDR2 YYREEE (reference sequence). The CDR3 covers 18 residues.

The CDR3 is CSVGSGETQYF. The CDR3 DNA is TGCAGCGTTGGCTCCGGGGAGACCCAGTACTTC. The chain carries TRBV29-1 and TRBJ2-5, with D hard to call. The CDR3 contains 11 residues. Germline values: CDR1 SQVTM, CDR2 ANQGSEA. With 4 bases removed from V and 5 bases from J, the gap between germline ends came to 8 bases.

V usage is TRBV7-9 and J usage is TRBJ1-6, with 9 bases lining up with TRBD1. CDR3 length equals 14 residues. Germline V lookup: CDR1 SEHNR, CDR2 FQNEAQ (reference sequence). Trimming removed 4 bases from V and 7 bases from J; junction bases left unmatched: 2. The CDR3: CASSYGTGNSPLHF. CDR3 sequence (DNA): TGTGCCAGCAGCTACGGGACAGGGAATTCACCCCTCCACTTT. Supplemented by reference TRBV7-9 and TRBJ1-6, the full variable domain reads DTGVSQNPRHKITKRGQNVTFRCDPISEHNRLYWYRQTLGQGPEFLTYFQNEAQLEKSRLLSDRFSAERPKGSFSTLEIQRTEQGDSAMYLCASSYGTGNSPLHFGNGTRLTVT.

This clone was counted between two and nine times. At one of its ends the junction is not consistent with the germline gene, which may arise from a read error. The chain carries TRBV5-1 and TRBJ2-2; maybe TRBD1 (6 bases). From germline, CDR1 is SGHRS and CDR2 YFSETQ. The CDR3 sequence is 14 residues long. The CDR3 DNA is TGTGCCAGCAGCCCGGACAGCTACACCGGGGAGCTGTTTTTT. This translates into CASSPDSYTGELFF.

The table lists this clone with a few counts. V and J are TRBV7-6 and TRBJ2-1; D gene unclear. The CDR3 sequence is 13 residues long. The germline V and J ends were trimmed by 1 base and 9 bases, with 10 bases remaining between them. Per the germline V gene, CDR1 is SGHVS and CDR2 is FNYEAQ. The DNA for the CDR3 is TGTGCCAGCAGCTTAGTCGGGTCTACTGAGCAGTTCTTC. Protein sequence: CASSLVGSTEQFF.

The V gene is TRBV6-4, the J gene TRBJ2-3, with 7 bases lining up with TRBD2. CDR3 length: 14 residues. The junction had 3 bases not matched to a gene; V was cut back by 4 bases and J by 2 bases. CDR1 and CDR2 from the germline V gene are MRHNA and SNTAGT. The CDR3 nucleotides are TGTGCCAGCAGTGTTGCGGGAGACACAGATACGCAGTATTTT. It specifies CASSVAGDTDTQYF.

This rearrangement joins TRBV9 to TRBJ2-2; 11 positions match TRBD2. With V trimmed by 5 bases and J by 5 bases, 5 bases remained unmatched. Germline assignment: CDR1 SGDLS and CDR2 YYNGEE. The CDR3 is made up of 15 amino acids. As DNA, the CDR3 is TGTGCCAGCAGTCCTTGGACTAGCGGGACCGGGGAGCTGTTTTTT. Protein sequence: CASSPWTSGTGELFF.

The chain recombines TRBV28 with TRBJ2-7; 7 nucleotides align to TRBD1. CDR1 is MDHEN and CDR2 is SYDVKM in the germline V gene. The CDR3 totals 17 residues. Germline trimming cut 4 bases from V and 5 bases from J; bases unmatched to any gene: 17. For the CDR3, the DNA is TGTGCCAGCAGTTCCTCAAGGGGGCTGGGTTCTTTCGACGAGCAGTACGTC. Its translation: CASSSSRGLGSFDEQYV.

The V gene is TRBV7-2, the J gene TRBJ2-7, with no clear D. Trimming cost V 2 bases and J 0 bases, with 11 bases left between them. Germline lookup yields CDR1 SGHTA and CDR2 FQGNSA. CDR3 length: 15 amino acids. Here the CDR3 DNA reads TGTGCCAGCAGCTTACGTTCCGAGTTCTCCTACGAGCAGTACTTC. Amino acids: CASSLRSEFSYEQYF.

The chain carries TRBV7-8 and TRBJ1-3; 7 bases are a match to TRBD1. There are 13 residues in the CDR3. J gave up 7 bases and V 4 bases, and 4 bases lay outside the gene matches. Germline V gives CDR1 SGHVS, CDR2 FQNEAQ. CDR3: CASSWDRRNTIYF. In DNA, the CDR3 is TGTGCCAGCAGCTGGGACAGAAGGAACACCATATATTTT.